This entry features one T cell receptor beta chain sequence. It has no known antigen specificity. Base qualities were left out, and no much larger clone turns up one base away. The identical CDR3 is also encoded by other nucleotide sequences in the sample. The CDR3 contains 13 residues, cysteine and phenylalanine counted. Only CDR3 DNA is held: 39 bases, read in frame from base 1. CDR1 and CDR2 are drawn from the germline V gene (reference sequence): LNHNV, YYDKDF. V and J lose 1 base and 2 bases, and a span of 5 bases separates them. Using the deep immunoSEQ assay, multiplex PCR amplified TCR CDR3 regions from genomic DNA. Genomic DNA extracted from each cell subset was distributed evenly over all wells of several immunoSEQ 96-well plates, and each plate served as one replicate. Each replicate PCR for sorted subsets received 200 ng genomic DNA, equal to some 32,000 T cell genomes. Purified libraries were measured with a Qubit 3.0 fluorometer, size-checked on a Bioanalyzer 2100, and measured again with the KAPA Library Quantification kit. Each immunoSEQ 96-well plate was sequenced on its own single-read 150-cycle Illumina NextSeq 550 flow cell. From the authors' description of their analysis: Because the immunoSEQ output held only junctional sequences and lacked quality scores, the filtering could not match the filtering applied to full-length reads. Sequences were annotated with PyIR, a Python wrapper for IgBLAST v1.9, and V/J genes and CDR3 were assigned using IMGT germline references. Reads were removed for weak V/J assignments (E-value above 1e-6), missing CDR3, stop codons, out-of-frame junctions, or ambiguous translated residues. V3J clonotypes were defined as sequences sharing the same inferred V gene, J gene, and CDR3 amino acid sequence. Percentage overlap between repertoires was calculated by dividing the number of shared unique clonotypes by the size of the smaller repertoire. Repertoire richness was assessed with RTK rarefaction, the Chao1 estimator, and Recon v2.1 estimates of unobserved clonotypes. Generation probabilities were computed with OLGA for all TCRbeta clonotypes obtained by the gDNA method from a few donors. The source is immuneACCESS, and TCRdb retained only in-frame sequences with V and J called. Part of the clones is not carried over; for the studies checked, unresolved V genes explain less than half of this, and the remainder is unexplained. V, J and clone size are taken as reported in that table, and D and trimming were inferred from the DNA itself. Recorded for this sample are 2 million to 2.5 million clones; about 94% of them occurred a single time. The ten largest clones capture roughly 0.13% of the sample.

This record comes from a study of shared clonotypes between healthy human individuals (dated by TCRdb to 2018 to 2021). Concerning the study at large: A few men and a couple of women, aged 18 to 49 years, made up the cohort. Per donor, three plates each were used for CD4 naive and CD4 memory, two for CD8 naive, and one for CD8 memory. To estimate repertoire size and how much clonotypes are shared between individuals, the study performed deep sequencing of blood TCR repertoires from roughly five healthy adults. Different laboratories and diverse techniques were used to prepare libraries and sequence TCR repertoires, to increase sequencing depth and limit assay-specific biases. Between about 0.9 and 10 billion PBMCs per donor were obtained by leukapheresis. Broader findings and caveats from the paper: Because the study included only a small number of donors, the genetic and exposure-history diversity represented was limited. Naive subsets generally had larger estimated clonotype richness than memory subsets. When a few donors were compared, the shared fraction of clonotypes was approximately 5% for naive CD4, about 4% for naive CD8, 2.3% for memory CD4, and approximately 0.4% for memory CD8. Sampling was limited to blood, and TCR repertoires in tissue likely differ from TCR repertoires in blood. Even with the large sequencing depth, rarefaction of the sorted-subset datasets indicated that sequencing was incomplete. Pairwise subsampling indicated that sequencing depth was expected to affect the degree of clonotype sharing among donors. Higher generation probabilities were observed for clonotypes shared by all four sorted-subset donors than for non-shared clonotypes.

The donors were healthy, HIV-negative adults who had no recently reported acute infections or vaccinations. Every donor was a Caucasian adult living in Nashville, Tennessee, USA. CD4+ T cells were enriched by magnetic negative selection; naive cells were then positively selected on CD45RA, and the negative fraction formed the memory subset. After blood collection by leukapheresis, PBMCs were isolated using Ficoll-Histopaque density gradient centrifugation and then cryopreserved in the vapor phase of liquid nitrogen. Purity and quantity of every magnetically sorted T cell population were checked by analytical flow cytometry. Genomic DNA was isolated from every sorted fraction and measured by UV absorbance on a Nanodrop 2000c.

The sequence was collected from a young man in good health. Sequencing was performed on naive CD4+ T cells sorted from blood. Interpreted using the paper, the cell subset or site label stands for: CD45RA+ positively selected. The sequence is built from TRBV15 and TRBJ1-2; the D gene is perhaps TRBD1, on 5 matching bases. The encoded CDR3 is CATSRGQNYGYTF. The DNA is as follows: TGTGCCACCAGCAGAGGACAGAACTATGGCTACACCTTC.